The 31 T cell receptor beta chains reported below all come from one sample, sequenced in a study of OX40 agonist ivuxolimab in advanced cancers. Here immunoSEQ multiplex PCR was the method, and the copy in TCRdb shows in-frame clones only, minus some. Altogether about 50,000 clones are present, approximately 91% being singletons, with the ten largest covering around 1%. The specimen was CD4+ or CD8+ T cells sorted from blood, collected in a trial of the OX40 agonist ivuxolimab. Source of these receptors: an adult with an advanced solid tumor such as melanoma, head and neck, liver or kidney cancer.

J is TRBJ2-5 and V is TRBV11-2; TRBD2 might be the D (5 bases). The tail of the sequence fits TRBJ2-7 better, so the J call may be wrong. The germline V gene has CDR1 SGHAT and CDR2 FQNNGV. The CDR3 runs 15 residues. CDR3 sequence: CASSFRDGIYYEQYF. The CDR3 nucleotides are TGTGCCAGCAGCTTTCGAGACGGGATTTACTACGAGCAGTACTTC.

The CDR3, as DNA: TGTGCCAGCAGCGTGACAGGGCGGGGTGAGCAGTTCTTC. Translated: CASSVTGRGEQFF. The chain carries TRBV2 and TRBJ2-1, with D maybe TRBD1 (7 bases). Germline-derived CDR1 and CDR2 are SNHLY and FYNNEI. Between the trimmed V and J ends, which lost 6 bases and 9 bases, there was a span of 15 bases. This CDR3 contains 13 residues.

The chain couples TRBV10-3 to TRBJ2-3; perhaps D is TRBD1 or TRBD2 (6 bases each). The V end was cut by 6 bases, the J end by 9 bases, with 16 bases between. The V gene's germline CDR1 is ENHRY and CDR2 SYGVKD. The CDR3 has 13 residues. CDR3 DNA sequence: TGTGCCATCAGGGGACCCAGGGGAGGCACGCAGTATTTT. It specifies CAIRGPRGGTQYF.

The chain has TRBV11-2 and TRBJ2-1; D not resolved. CDR1 is SGHAT and CDR2 is FQNNGV in the germline V gene. This CDR3 is built from 16 residues. Deletions cut 4 bases from V and 0 bases from J, with 13 bases between. As DNA, the CDR3 is TGTGCCAGCAGCTCCACCGTGGGGTCCTCCTACAATGAGCAGTTCTTC. Protein product: CASSSTVGSSYNEQFF.

The gene calls are TRBV7-8 and TRBJ2-7; the match to TRBD2 covers 15 bases. This CDR3 spans 17 amino acids. V lost 5 bases to trimming and J lost 4 bases; unmatched junction nucleotides: 9. Germline V gives CDR1 SGHVS, CDR2 FQNEAQ. The CDR3 DNA is TGTGCCAGCAGCGCCGGGACTAGCGGGAGGCGGGTTTACGAGCAGTACTTC. This sequence encodes CASSAGTSGRRVYEQYF.

In DNA, the CDR3 is TGTGCCAGCAGCTTAGGGGGGGCTTCCTACGAGCAGTACTTC. It codes for CASSLGGASYEQYF. This chain connects TRBV11-2 to TRBJ2-7; D may match TRBD1 or TRBD2 (6 bases each). Trimming stripped 1 base from V and 1 base from J, with 8 bases between. The CDR3 runs 14 residues. Germline-derived CDR1 and CDR2 are SGHAT and FQNNGV.

The chain employs TRBV7-2 and TRBJ1-1, with a weak D call TRBD1 (6 bases). Between the trimmed V and J ends, which lost 1 base and 1 base, there was a span of 10 bases. Per the germline V gene, CDR1 is SGHTA and CDR2 is FQGNSA. This CDR3 spans 15 amino acids. CDR3 amino acids: CASSLGGGPNTEAFF. In DNA, the CDR3 is TGTGCCAGCAGCTTAGGCGGGGGCCCGAACACTGAAGCTTTCTTT.

The V gene is TRBV14, the J gene TRBJ2-3; D is ambiguous. This CDR3 has 13 residues. Germline assignment: CDR1 SGHDN and CDR2 FVKESK. The V end lost 4 bases, the J end lost 4 bases, and 9 bases lay between the germline ends. CDR3 in DNA: TGTGCCAGCAGCCCCCCGGTGTCAGATACGCAGTATTTT. Translated: CASSPPVSDTQYF. The full variable domain, its missing parts supplied by reference TRBV14 and TRBJ2-3, is EAGVTQFPSHSVIEKGQTVTLRCDPISGHDNLYWYRRVMGKEIKFLLHFVKESKQDESGMPNNRFLAERTGGTYSTLKVQPAELEDSGVYFCASSPPVSDTQYFGPGTRLTVL.

The chain recombines TRBV10-3 with TRBJ1-5, with D maybe TRBD1 (5 bases). The CDR3 runs to 16 residues. Trimming removed 3 bases at V and 2 bases at J, with 14 bases between. In germline, CDR1 is ENHRY, CDR2 SYGVKD. The CDR3 DNA is TGTGCCATCAGTGAAGGGGCGGGCGGGGGCAATCAGCCCCAGCATTTT. It codes for CAISEGAGGGNQPQHF.

In this sample, this clone turned up once. J is TRBJ1-2 and V is TRBV25-1; 7 bases are shared with TRBD1. Germline assignment: CDR1 MGHDK and CDR2 SYGVNS. The ends lost 2 bases at V and 4 bases at J; junction bases unmatched: 7. The CDR3 contains 15 residues. CDR3 protein: CASSEGTEVIYGYTF. The CDR3 nucleotides are TGTGCCAGCAGTGAAGGGACAGAGGTAATCTATGGCTACACCTTC.

This chain uses TRBV7-2 with TRBJ2-7; D is unclear. This CDR3 contains 13 residues. Germline CDR1 reads SGHTA; CDR2 reads FQGNSA. With 5 bases removed from V and 4 bases from J, the gap between germline ends came to 12 bases. The CDR3 coding sequence is TGTGCCAGCAGCAGCGATAGGTTTTACGAGCAGTACTTC. Its translation: CASSSDRFYEQYF.

The chain uses TRBV29-1 and TRBJ2-5, with TRBD2 matching over 7 bases. This CDR3 is built from 17 residues. CDR1 and CDR2 from the germline V gene are SQVTM and ANQGSEA. With V trimmed by 4 bases and J by 7 bases, 21 bases remained unmatched. CDR3 DNA sequence: TGCAGCGTTGGGGTACTAATAGCGGGCTCCTTCCGGGGGACCCAGTACTTC. Its protein product is CSVGVLIAGSFRGTQYF.

The V call is TRBV6-5, the J call TRBJ2-7; D unclear. Looked up from germline, CDR1 is MNHEY and CDR2 is SVGAGI. V lost 0 bases and J lost 3, with 9 bases in between. The CDR3 spans 14 residues. The CDR3 here is CASSYSMRSYEQYF. The CDR3 nucleotides are TGTGCCAGCAGTTACTCTATGCGGAGCTACGAGCAGTACTTC.

The chain has TRBV6-6 and TRBJ2-3; a possible D gene is TRBD2 (6 bases). CDR3 length: 16 residues. Germline loops: CDR1 MNHNY, CDR2 SVGAGI (reference sequence). Trimming pared 0 bases from V and 4 bases from J, leaving 14 bases between. CDR3 sequence reads: CASSYSMGERADTQYF. The CDR3 DNA reads TGTGCCAGCAGTTACTCGATGGGGGAGCGGGCAGATACGCAGTATTTT.

The chain has TRBV6-5 and TRBJ1-1; no definite D call. Germline assignment: CDR1 MNHEY and CDR2 SVGAGI. CDR3 length equals 11 residues. Trimming pared 6 bases from V and 7 bases from J, leaving 9 bases between. This chain's CDR3 is CASRNPYEAFF. In nucleotides, the CDR3 is TGTGCCAGCAGGAATCCATATGAAGCTTTCTTT.

This sequence joins TRBV7-9 and TRBJ2-3; 9 bases line up with TRBD2. V shed 5 bases, J shed 6 bases, and the junction held 15 bases outside the gene matches. Germline CDR1 is SEHNR and CDR2 is FQNEAQ (reference sequence). CDR3 length: 17 residues. The CDR3 DNA is TGTGCCAGCAGCCCTCGGGGGGCGGGAGGGCCTGGTGATACGCAGTATTTT. This translates into CASSPRGAGGPGDTQYF.

This chain joins TRBV6-5 and TRBJ2-1; 8 nucleotides align to TRBD2. The CDR3 runs to 13 residues. With 10 bases clipped from V and 4 bases from J, the junction kept 6 bases outside the gene matches. From germline, CDR1 is MNHEY and CDR2 SVGAGI. DNA for the CDR3: TGTGCCACGTGGCGCGGGAGGTACAATGAGCAGTTCTTC. It yields the protein CATWRGRYNEQFF.

This clone was seen a few times. The chain recombines TRBV6-1 with TRBJ2-7; a possible D gene is TRBD1 (7 bases). Between the trimmed V and J ends, which lost 7 bases and 5 bases, there was a span of 21 bases. This CDR3 has 15 residues. Germline V gives CDR1 MNHNS, CDR2 SASEGT. CDR3 nucleotides: TGTGCCAGCACACCGGGGAGGACAGGATTCGACGAGCAGTACTTC. Protein sequence: CASTPGRTGFDEQYF.

The chain couples TRBV6-6 to TRBJ1-4; D is perhaps TRBD1 (6 bases). Germline V gene lookup returns CDR1 MNHNY and CDR2 SVGAGI (reference sequence). With 6 bases removed from V and 1 base from J, the gap between germline ends came to 12 bases. The CDR3 loop spans 15 amino acids. This CDR3 is CASRDVQGTNEKLFF. As DNA, the CDR3 is TGTGCCAGCAGGGACGTACAGGGAACTAATGAAAAACTGTTTTTT.

The chain employs TRBV7-2 and TRBJ2-1, with a tentative D call TRBD2 (6 bases). CDR1 is SGHTA, CDR2 FQGNSA, per germline. The CDR3 runs 13 residues. Trimming removed 0 bases at V and 13 bases at J, with 13 bases between. CDR3 sequence (DNA): TGTGCCAGCAGCTTAGCGACTAGAGGACTCCAGTTCTTC. Protein sequence: CASSLATRGLQFF.

This rearrangement joins TRBV19 to TRBJ2-5; 10 nucleotides line up with TRBD2. The germline CDR1 and CDR2 sequences are LNHDA and SQIVND (reference sequence). This CDR3 region has 14 residues. Trimming at V came to 8 bases and at J to 4 bases, leaving 7 bases not matched to a gene. As DNA, the CDR3 is TGTGCCAGTTCCCTAGCGGGAGCGGGAGAGACCCAGTACTTC. Protein product: CASSLAGAGETQYF.

The chain couples TRBV6-5 to TRBJ2-7; 8 nucleotides line up with TRBD1. The junction had 11 bases not matched to a gene; V was cut back by 5 bases and J by 5 bases. Germline loops: CDR1 MNHEY, CDR2 SVGAGI. The CDR3 covers 15 residues. In DNA, the CDR3 is TGTGCCAGCAGTCCCGGACAGGGTTTGGGGCACGAGCAGTACTTC. It specifies CASSPGQGLGHEQYF.

On this clone itself: At one of its ends the junction is not consistent with the germline gene, which may arise from a read error. Within the sample, other DNA sequences also encode this same CDR3. The gene calls are TRBV5-1 and TRBJ2-7; D may be TRBD1 (6 bases). The CDR3 is 14 amino acids. Germline CDR1 is SGHRS and CDR2 is YFSETQ. Here the CDR3 reads CASSSDRRSYEQYF. As DNA, the CDR3 is TGCGCCAGCAGCTCCGACAGGAGATCCTACGAGCAGTATTTC.

The V gene is TRBV7-9, the J gene TRBJ2-7; possible D gene TRBD2, 6 bases. This CDR3 has 15 amino acids. The ends were cut back, 0 bases at V and 6 bases at J, with 15 bases in the middle. From germline, CDR1 is SEHNR and CDR2 FQNEAQ (reference sequence). The CDR3: CASSLALSGRGEQYF. The CDR3 DNA reads TGTGCCAGCAGCTTAGCGCTCAGCGGGCGAGGCGAGCAGTACTTC.

The chain uses TRBV2 and TRBJ2-2; D is perhaps TRBD2 (6 bases). The CDR3 loop spans 13 amino acids. Trimming cost V 4 bases and J 7 bases, with 10 bases left between them. Germline CDR1 SNHLY, CDR2 FYNNEI. CDR3 bases: TGTGCCAGCAGTGGGAGGGAGGTCGGGGAGCTGTTTTTT. It codes for CASSGREVGELFF.

The rearrangement joins TRBV6-5 to TRBJ1-4, with D possibly matching TRBD1 (6 bases). V was trimmed by 4 bases and J by 6 bases, leaving 12 bases between them. Per germline, CDR1 MNHEY and CDR2 SVGAGI. The CDR3 runs to 14 residues. CDR3 residues: CASSFDRKHEKLFF. As DNA, the CDR3 is TGTGCCAGCAGTTTCGACAGGAAGCATGAAAAACTGTTTTTT.

The chain has TRBV18 and TRBJ1-5; TRBD1 is a possible D gene (5 bases). The CDR3 consists of 14 residues. CDR1 KGHSH and CDR2 LQKENI come from the germline V gene. The V end was cut by 3 bases, the J end by 3 bases, with 9 bases between. The CDR3 sequence: CASSPIRDNQPQHF. The CDR3 nucleotides read TGTGCCAGCTCACCCATCAGGGACAATCAGCCCCAGCATTTT.

On this clone: The junction and the germline gene differ at one end; a read error may be behind it. This rearrangement joins TRBV7-7 to TRBJ2-1; 8 positions agree with TRBD1. This CDR3 region has 15 residues. Germline loops: CDR1 SSHAT, CDR2 FNYEAQ (reference sequence). The CDR3 DNA reads as TGTGCTAGCAGCCCGGACAGGGACTCCTACAATGAGCAGTTCTTC. This translates into CASSPDRDSYNEQFF.

This clone was detected only once. The chain uses TRBV28 and TRBJ2-1; TRBD2 aligns across 9 bases. The CDR3 sequence is 15 residues long. The germline V gene has CDR1 MDHEN and CDR2 SYDVKM. The J segment lost 7 bases and the V segment lost 6 bases, leaving 10 bases of the junction unmatched. Written as DNA, the CDR3 is TGTGCCAGCAGGTATAGCGGGAGTGCGGGAAATGAGCAGTTCTTC. Protein sequence: CASRYSGSAGNEQFF. The entire variable domain, with the rest obtained from reference TRBV28 and TRBJ2-1, is as follows: DVKVTQSSRYLVKRTGEKVFLECVQDMDHENMFWYRQDPGLGLRLIYFSYDVKMKEKGDIPEGYSVSREKKERFSLILESASTNQTSMYLCASRYSGSAGNEQFFGPGTRLTVL.

The CDR3 DNA reads TGTGCCAGCAGCTTAAATCTTCGCACTGAAGCTTTCTTT. Encoded protein: CASSLNLRTEAFF. The gene calls are TRBV13 and TRBJ1-1; D is undetermined. CDR3 length equals 13 residues. Trimming left V 2 bases short and J 4 bases short, with 8 bases between. CDR1 and CDR2 (germline): PRHDT, FYEKMQ (reference sequence).

This sequence joins TRBV15 and TRBJ2-1; D unresolved. Trimming shortened V by 4 bases and J by 9 bases, and 7 bases separated the two germline ends. Germline V lookup: CDR1 LNHNV, CDR2 YYDKDF (reference sequence). The CDR3 length is 11 residues. CDR3 loop: CATSIGFEQFF. DNA for the CDR3: TGTGCCACCAGCATAGGGTTTGAGCAGTTCTTC. The variable domain in full, completed from reference TRBV15 and TRBJ2-1, reads DAMVIQNPRYQVTQFGKPVTLSCSQTLNHNVMYWYQQKSSQAPKLLFHYYDKDFNNEADTPDNFQSRRPNTSFCFLDIRSPGLGDTAMYLCATSIGFEQFFGPGTRLTVL.